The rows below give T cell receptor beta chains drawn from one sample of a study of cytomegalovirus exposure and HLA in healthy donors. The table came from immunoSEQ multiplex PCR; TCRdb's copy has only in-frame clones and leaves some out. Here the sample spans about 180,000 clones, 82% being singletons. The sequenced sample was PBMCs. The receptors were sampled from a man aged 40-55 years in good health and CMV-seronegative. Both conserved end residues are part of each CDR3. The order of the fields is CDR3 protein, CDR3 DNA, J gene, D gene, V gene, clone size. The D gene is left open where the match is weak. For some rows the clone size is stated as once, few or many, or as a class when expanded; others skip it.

cdr3_aa: CASSPYQETQYF; cdr3_nt: TGTGCCAGCTCCCCGTACCAAGAGACCCAGTACTTC; j_call: TRBJ2-5; d_call: -; v_call: TRBV18; clone_size: few
cdr3_aa: CASSVGQGGTDTQYF; cdr3_nt: TGCGCCAGCAGCGTAGGACAGGGCGGCACAGATACGCAGTATTTT; j_call: TRBJ2-3; d_call: TRBD1; v_call: TRBV5-1; clone_size: -
cdr3_aa: CASSIWTGTQPQHF; cdr3_nt: TGTGCCAGTAGTATCTGGACAGGGACTCAGCCCCAGCATTTT; j_call: TRBJ1-5; d_call: TRBD1; v_call: TRBV19; clone_size: -
cdr3_aa: CASRGTGSYEQYF; cdr3_nt: TGTGCCAGTCGGGGGACAGGCTCCTACGAGCAGTACTTC; j_call: TRBJ2-7; d_call: TRBD1; v_call: TRBV19; clone_size: -
cdr3_aa: CASSQDERYSYEQYF; cdr3_nt: TGCGCCAGCAGCCAAGATGAGCGGTACTCCTACGAGCAGTACTTC; j_call: TRBJ2-7; d_call: -; v_call: TRBV4-1; clone_size: -
cdr3_aa: CASSPGTSGIGETQYF; cdr3_nt: TGTGCCAGTAGCCCGGGGACTAGCGGGATCGGAGAGACCCAGTACTTC; j_call: TRBJ2-5; d_call: TRBD2; v_call: TRBV19; clone_size: -
cdr3_aa: CASGARTSGNTIYF; cdr3_nt: TGTGCCAGCGGTGCTAGAACCTCTGGAAACACCATATATTTT; j_call: TRBJ1-3; d_call: -; v_call: TRBV28; clone_size: -
cdr3_aa: CASSNRGSYNEQFF; cdr3_nt: TGTGCCAGCAGTAACAGGGGGTCCTACAATGAGCAGTTCTTC; j_call: TRBJ2-1; d_call: TRBD1; v_call: TRBV9; clone_size: -
cdr3_aa: CASSPLQSSYNSPLHF; cdr3_nt: TGTGCCAGCTCACCACTACAGAGCTCCTATAATTCACCCCTCCACTTT; j_call: TRBJ1-6; d_call: -; v_call: TRBV18; clone_size: -
cdr3_aa: CASSHRGQGQETQYF; cdr3_nt: TGCGCCAGCAGCCACCGAGGACAGGGACAAGAGACCCAGTACTTC; j_call: TRBJ2-5; d_call: TRBD1; v_call: TRBV4-3; clone_size: -
cdr3_aa: CASSLVGQGSYEQYF; cdr3_nt: TGTGCCAGCAGTTTAGTTGGACAGGGTTCCTACGAGCAGTACTTC; j_call: TRBJ2-7; d_call: TRBD1; v_call: TRBV28; clone_size: -
cdr3_aa: CAWTGENTEAFF; cdr3_nt: TGTGCCTGGACAGGGGAGAACACTGAAGCTTTCTTT; j_call: TRBJ1-1; d_call: -; v_call: TRBV30; clone_size: -
cdr3_aa: CASSLSGFTEAFF; cdr3_nt: TGTGCCAGCAGTTTATCCGGGTTCACTGAAGCTTTCTTT; j_call: TRBJ1-1; d_call: -; v_call: TRBV28; clone_size: -
cdr3_aa: CASSLTGAPNTGELFF; cdr3_nt: TGTGCCAGCAGTTTAACCGGAGCGCCGAACACCGGGGAGCTGTTTTTT; j_call: TRBJ2-2; d_call: -; v_call: TRBV28; clone_size: -
cdr3_aa: CASSWGGSSTDTQYF; cdr3_nt: TGCGCCAGCAGCTGGGGGGGGAGCAGCACAGATACGCAGTATTTT; j_call: TRBJ2-3; d_call: TRBD2; v_call: TRBV5-1; clone_size: -
cdr3_aa: CAWKPLGGDGELFF; cdr3_nt: TGTGCCTGGAAACCCCTGGGAGGGGACGGGGAGCTGTTTTTT; j_call: TRBJ2-2; d_call: TRBD2; v_call: TRBV30; clone_size: -
cdr3_aa: CASSPGGGTDTQYF; cdr3_nt: TGTGCCAGCAGTCCCGGGGGGGGCACAGATACGCAGTATTTT; j_call: TRBJ2-3; d_call: TRBD2; v_call: TRBV27; clone_size: -
cdr3_aa: CASRESRLNSPLHF; cdr3_nt: TGTGCCAGCAGAGAGTCCCGCTTGAATTCACCCCTCCACTTT; j_call: TRBJ1-6; d_call: -; v_call: TRBV2; clone_size: once
cdr3_aa: CASSLPGVGANVLTF; cdr3_nt: TGTGCCAGCAGCTTGCCAGGGGTCGGGGCCAACGTCCTGACTTTC; j_call: TRBJ2-6; d_call: -; v_call: TRBV5-6; clone_size: -
cdr3_aa: CASRGDRGNTDTQYF; cdr3_nt: TGTGCCAGCAGGGGGGACAGGGGAAACACAGATACGCAGTATTTT; j_call: TRBJ2-3; d_call: TRBD1; v_call: TRBV6-1; clone_size: -
cdr3_aa: CAWSVGDRGTQYF; cdr3_nt: TGTGCCTGGAGTGTAGGGGACAGGGGTACGCAGTATTTT; j_call: TRBJ2-3; d_call: TRBD1; v_call: TRBV30; clone_size: once
cdr3_aa: CASSRGLAGDTQYF; cdr3_nt: TGTGCCAGCAGCAGAGGACTAGCGGGAGATACGCAGTATTTT; j_call: TRBJ2-3; d_call: TRBD2; v_call: TRBV28; clone_size: -
cdr3_aa: CASSSGGAVTYEQYF; cdr3_nt: TGTGCCAGCAGCTCGGGGGGTGCGGTTACGTACGAGCAGTACTTC; j_call: TRBJ2-7; d_call: TRBD2; v_call: TRBV7-9; clone_size: -
cdr3_aa: CASSGPTGPRGNEQFF; cdr3_nt: TGCGCCAGCAGCGGGCCTACGGGCCCCCGAGGGAATGAGCAGTTCTTC; j_call: TRBJ2-1; d_call: -; v_call: TRBV5-1; clone_size: -
cdr3_aa: CASSELGRLWDNEQFF; cdr3_nt: TGCGCCAGCAGTGAGTTAGGGAGGTTATGGGACAATGAGCAGTTCTTC; j_call: TRBJ2-1; d_call: -; v_call: TRBV10-1; clone_size: -
cdr3_aa: CASSLARGTEAFF; cdr3_nt: TGTGCCAGCAGCTTAGCTCGAGGGACTGAAGCTTTCTTT; j_call: TRBJ1-1; d_call: -; v_call: TRBV11-1; clone_size: -
cdr3_aa: CAWSESRVYTGELFF; cdr3_nt: TGTGCCTGGAGTGAGAGCAGGGTATACACCGGGGAGCTGTTTTTT; j_call: TRBJ2-2; d_call: -; v_call: TRBV30; clone_size: once
cdr3_aa: CASSSALGALGTQYF; cdr3_nt: TGTGCCAGCAGCTCCGCACTAGGCGCCCTCGGGACCCAGTACTTC; j_call: TRBJ2-5; d_call: -; v_call: TRBV7-2; clone_size: -
cdr3_aa: CASSSRDSPGYGYTF; cdr3_nt: TGTGCCAGCAGCTCCCGGGACTCCCCCGGCTATGGCTACACCTTC; j_call: TRBJ1-2; d_call: -; v_call: TRBV13; clone_size: -
cdr3_aa: CASSAGQGSAQYF; cdr3_nt: TGTGCCAGCAGCGCCGGACAGGGAAGTGCGCAGTATTTT; j_call: TRBJ2-3; d_call: TRBD1; v_call: TRBV7-9; clone_size: -
cdr3_aa: CASSVPLGGNGNTIYF; cdr3_nt: TGTGCCAGCAGCGTCCCCCTCGGAGGCAATGGAAACACCATATATTTT; j_call: TRBJ1-3; d_call: -; v_call: TRBV13; clone_size: -
cdr3_aa: CASSILAGGPYEQYF; cdr3_nt: TGTGCCAGTAGTATCCTCGCAGGGGGACCCTACGAGCAGTACTTC; j_call: TRBJ2-7; d_call: TRBD1; v_call: TRBV19; clone_size: once
cdr3_aa: CASSLRRQGSDEQYF; cdr3_nt: TGTGCCAGCAGCTTACGCAGACAGGGATCGGATGAGCAGTACTTC; j_call: TRBJ2-7; d_call: TRBD1; v_call: TRBV11-3; clone_size: -
cdr3_aa: CASSLALQGDSASIRPQHF; cdr3_nt: TGTGCCAGCAGCTTAGCCCTCCAGGGGGATTCCGCCTCTATCAGACCCCAGCATTTT; j_call: TRBJ1-5; d_call: TRBD1; v_call: TRBV7-8; clone_size: -
cdr3_aa: CAWSVPGTGFGTQYF; cdr3_nt: TGTGCCTGGAGTGTACCCGGGACAGGGTTCGGGACCCAGTACTTC; j_call: TRBJ2-5; d_call: TRBD1; v_call: TRBV30; clone_size: -
cdr3_aa: CASSRTGTGANVLTF; cdr3_nt: TGCGCCAGCAGTCGGACAGGAACTGGGGCCAACGTCCTGACTTTC; j_call: TRBJ2-6; d_call: TRBD1; v_call: TRBV5-1; clone_size: -
cdr3_aa: CASLSPRVDSQHDSNQPQHF; cdr3_nt: TGCGCCAGCCTCTCCCCCAGGGTGGACAGCCAGCATGATAGCAATCAGCCCCAGCATTTT; j_call: TRBJ1-5; d_call: -; v_call: TRBV10-1; clone_size: -
cdr3_aa: CASSFSEQGAIGYTF; cdr3_nt: TGTGCCAGCAGTTTCTCGGAACAGGGGGCTATTGGCTACACCTTC; j_call: TRBJ1-2; d_call: TRBD1; v_call: TRBV27; clone_size: few
cdr3_aa: CAISESGLALAKNIQYF; cdr3_nt: TGTGCCATCAGTGAGTCGGGACTAGCGTTAGCCAAAAACATTCAGTACTTC; j_call: TRBJ2-4; d_call: TRBD2; v_call: TRBV10-3; clone_size: once
cdr3_aa: CASTRVGLGSYNSPLHF; cdr3_nt: TGCGCCAGCACGCGAGTGGGCCTGGGCTCCTATAATTCACCCCTCCACTTT; j_call: TRBJ1-6; d_call: -; v_call: TRBV4-1; clone_size: -
cdr3_aa: CASSSSTGELFF; cdr3_nt: TGTGCCAGCAGCTCGAGTACCGGGGAGCTGTTTTTT; j_call: TRBJ2-2; d_call: -; v_call: TRBV11-2; clone_size: -
cdr3_aa: CASSTQSNTEAFF; cdr3_nt: TGTGCCAGCAGCACACAGTCGAACACTGAAGCTTTCTTT; j_call: TRBJ1-1; d_call: -; v_call: TRBV6-5; clone_size: -
cdr3_aa: CASNSRVAGPQETQYF; cdr3_nt: TGTGCCAGCAACTCCCGGGTAGCGGGACCACAAGAGACCCAGTACTTC; j_call: TRBJ2-5; d_call: TRBD2; v_call: TRBV28; clone_size: -
cdr3_aa: CAYSVGASQPQHF; cdr3_nt: TGTGCTTATTCGGTGGGGGCGAGTCAGCCCCAGCATTTT; j_call: TRBJ1-5; d_call: -; v_call: TRBV30; clone_size: -
cdr3_aa: CASTQGSYEQYF; cdr3_nt: TGTGCCAGCACCCAGGGGTCCTACGAGCAGTACTTC; j_call: TRBJ2-7; d_call: -; v_call: TRBV6-1; clone_size: -
cdr3_aa: CAWSVPSVTEAFF; cdr3_nt: TGTGCCTGGAGTGTACCATCAGTAACTGAAGCTTTCTTT; j_call: TRBJ1-1; d_call: -; v_call: TRBV30; clone_size: -
cdr3_aa: CASSPQGEAFF; cdr3_nt: TGTGCCAGCAGTCCGCAGGGGGAGGCTTTCTTT; j_call: TRBJ1-1; d_call: TRBD1; v_call: TRBV28; clone_size: -
cdr3_aa: CASSLPGQGHNEQFF; cdr3_nt: TGTGCCAGCAGCTTACCGGGACAGGGCCACAATGAGCAGTTCTTC; j_call: TRBJ2-1; d_call: TRBD1; v_call: TRBV5-6; clone_size: -
cdr3_aa: CASSIGGVRDYGYTF; cdr3_nt: TGCGCCAGCAGCATCGGAGGGGTCAGGGACTATGGCTACACCTTC; j_call: TRBJ1-2; d_call: -; v_call: TRBV5-1; clone_size: -
cdr3_aa: CASRFQEAGDTIYF; cdr3_nt: TGCGCCAGCAGATTTCAGGAAGCGGGGGACACCATATATTTT; j_call: TRBJ1-3; d_call: -; v_call: TRBV5-1; clone_size: -
cdr3_aa: CATSRETGGGNTIYF; cdr3_nt: TGTGCCACCAGCAGGGAGACAGGGGGCGGAAACACCATATATTTT; j_call: TRBJ1-3; d_call: TRBD1; v_call: TRBV15; clone_size: -
cdr3_aa: CASSPGQAAYEQYF; cdr3_nt: TGTGCCAGCAGTCCGGGACAGGCGGCCTACGAGCAGTACTTC; j_call: TRBJ2-7; d_call: TRBD1; v_call: TRBV6-5; clone_size: -
cdr3_aa: CASSPTGVTEAFF; cdr3_nt: TGTGCCAGCTCACCGACGGGGGTCACTGAAGCTTTCTTT; j_call: TRBJ1-1; d_call: -; v_call: TRBV18; clone_size: -
cdr3_aa: CASSLQAQAIKSYEQYF; cdr3_nt: TGCGCCAGCAGCTTGCAAGCCCAGGCGATTAAGTCCTACGAGCAGTACTTC; j_call: TRBJ2-7; d_call: -; v_call: TRBV5-1; clone_size: -
cdr3_aa: CASEGGRPRNTIYF; cdr3_nt: TGTGCCAGTGAGGGCGGACGACCCCGAAACACCATATATTTT; j_call: TRBJ1-3; d_call: -; v_call: TRBV19; clone_size: -